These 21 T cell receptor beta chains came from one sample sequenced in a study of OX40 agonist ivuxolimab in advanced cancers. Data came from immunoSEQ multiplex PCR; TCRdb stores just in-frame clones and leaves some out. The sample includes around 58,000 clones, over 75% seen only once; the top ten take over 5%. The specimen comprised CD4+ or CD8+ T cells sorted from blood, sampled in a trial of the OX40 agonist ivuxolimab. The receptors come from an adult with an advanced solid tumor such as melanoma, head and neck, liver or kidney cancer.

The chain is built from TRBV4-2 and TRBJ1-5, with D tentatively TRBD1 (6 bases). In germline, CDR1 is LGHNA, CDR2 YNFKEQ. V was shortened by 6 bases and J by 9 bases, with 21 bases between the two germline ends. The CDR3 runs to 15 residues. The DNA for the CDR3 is TGTGCCAGCAGTAGTCAAACAGGGAAGGATGGGCCCCAGCATTTT. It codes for CASSSQTGKDGPQHF.

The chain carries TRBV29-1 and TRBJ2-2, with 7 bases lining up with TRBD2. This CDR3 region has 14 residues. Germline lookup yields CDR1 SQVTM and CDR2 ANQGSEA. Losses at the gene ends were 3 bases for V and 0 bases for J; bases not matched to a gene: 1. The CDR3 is CSVEGRANTGELFF. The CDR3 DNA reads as TGCAGCGTTGAGGGGAGGGCGAACACCGGGGAGCTGTTTTTT.

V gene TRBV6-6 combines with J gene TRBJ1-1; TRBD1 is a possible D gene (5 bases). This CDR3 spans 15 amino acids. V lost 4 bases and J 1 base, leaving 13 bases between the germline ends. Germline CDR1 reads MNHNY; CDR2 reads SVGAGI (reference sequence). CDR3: CASSLGRGTNTEAFF. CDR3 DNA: TGTGCCAGCAGTTTGGGGCGAGGGACGAACACTGAAGCTTTCTTT.

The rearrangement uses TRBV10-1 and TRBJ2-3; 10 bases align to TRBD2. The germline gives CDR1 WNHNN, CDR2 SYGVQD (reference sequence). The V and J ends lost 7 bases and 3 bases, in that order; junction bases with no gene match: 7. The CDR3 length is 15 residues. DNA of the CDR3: TGCGCCAGCACTAAAGGACTAGCGGAAACAGATACGCAGTATTTT. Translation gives CASTKGLAETDTQYF.

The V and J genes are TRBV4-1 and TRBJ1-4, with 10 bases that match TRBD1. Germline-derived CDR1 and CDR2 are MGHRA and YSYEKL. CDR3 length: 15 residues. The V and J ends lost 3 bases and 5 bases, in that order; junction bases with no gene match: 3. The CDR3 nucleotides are TGCGCCAGCAGCCATCGGACAGGGGGAAATGAAAAACTGTTTTTT. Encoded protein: CASSHRTGGNEKLFF.

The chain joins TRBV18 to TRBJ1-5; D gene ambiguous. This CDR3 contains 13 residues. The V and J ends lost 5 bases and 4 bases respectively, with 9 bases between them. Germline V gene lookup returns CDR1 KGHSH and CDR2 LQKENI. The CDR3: CASSSDGNQPQHF. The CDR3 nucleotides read TGTGCCAGCTCATCGGACGGGAATCAGCCCCAGCATTTT.

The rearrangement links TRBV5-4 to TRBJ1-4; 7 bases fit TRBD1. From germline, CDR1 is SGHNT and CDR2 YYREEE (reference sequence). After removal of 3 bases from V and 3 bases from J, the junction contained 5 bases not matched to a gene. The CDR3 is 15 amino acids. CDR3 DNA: TGTGCCAGCAGCTCTTTCGACAGGGCTAATGAAAAACTGTTTTTT. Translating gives CASSSFDRANEKLFF.

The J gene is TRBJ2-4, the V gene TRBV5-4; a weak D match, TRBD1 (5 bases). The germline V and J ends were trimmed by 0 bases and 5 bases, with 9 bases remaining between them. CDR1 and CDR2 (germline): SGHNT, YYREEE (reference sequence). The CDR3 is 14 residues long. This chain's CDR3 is CASSLAGRENIQYF. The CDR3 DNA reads TGTGCCAGCAGCTTGGCAGGCAGGGAAAACATTCAGTACTTC.

CDR3 region: CASSDGTGKRAFF. The CDR3 DNA reads as TGTGCCAGCAGCGATGGGACAGGCAAGAGAGCTTTCTTT. The V gene is TRBV7-2, the J gene TRBJ1-1; 8 bases line up with TRBD1. The germline CDR1 and CDR2 sequences are SGHTA and FQGNSA. The CDR3 length is 13 residues. After removal of 5 bases from V and 10 bases from J, the junction contained 9 bases not matched to a gene.

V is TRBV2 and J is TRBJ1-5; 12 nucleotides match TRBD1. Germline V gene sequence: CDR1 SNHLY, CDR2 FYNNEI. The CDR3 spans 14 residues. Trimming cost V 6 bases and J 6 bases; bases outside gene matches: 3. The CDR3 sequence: CASRGQGAGQPQHF. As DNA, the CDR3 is TGTGCCAGCAGGGGACAGGGGGCGGGTCAGCCCCAGCATTTT.

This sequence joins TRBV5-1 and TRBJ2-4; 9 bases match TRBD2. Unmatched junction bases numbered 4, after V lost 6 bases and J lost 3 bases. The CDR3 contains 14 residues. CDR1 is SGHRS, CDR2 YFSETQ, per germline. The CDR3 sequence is CASKAAGGKNIQYF. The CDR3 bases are TGCGCCAGCAAGGCAGCGGGGGGCAAAAACATTCAGTACTTC.

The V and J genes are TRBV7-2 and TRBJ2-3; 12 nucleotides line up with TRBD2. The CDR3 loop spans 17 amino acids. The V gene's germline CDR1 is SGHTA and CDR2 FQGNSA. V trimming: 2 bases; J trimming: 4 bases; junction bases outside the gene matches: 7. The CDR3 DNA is TGTGCCAGCAGCTTAATTTCCCTAGCGGGGGGGCCAGATACGCAGTATTTT. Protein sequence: CASSLISLAGGPDTQYF.

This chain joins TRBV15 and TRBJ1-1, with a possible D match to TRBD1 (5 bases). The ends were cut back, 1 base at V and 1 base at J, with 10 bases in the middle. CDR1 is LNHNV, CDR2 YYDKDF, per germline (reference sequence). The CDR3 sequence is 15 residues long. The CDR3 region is CATSRGQLRNTEAFF. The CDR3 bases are TGTGCCACCAGCAGAGGACAGCTACGGAACACTGAAGCTTTCTTT.

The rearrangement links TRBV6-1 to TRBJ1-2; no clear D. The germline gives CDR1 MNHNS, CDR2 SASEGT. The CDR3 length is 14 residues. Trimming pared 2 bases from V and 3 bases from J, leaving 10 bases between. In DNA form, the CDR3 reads TGTGCCAGCAGTGAAAAGCAGGCGGACTATGGCTACACCTTC. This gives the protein CASSEKQADYGYTF.

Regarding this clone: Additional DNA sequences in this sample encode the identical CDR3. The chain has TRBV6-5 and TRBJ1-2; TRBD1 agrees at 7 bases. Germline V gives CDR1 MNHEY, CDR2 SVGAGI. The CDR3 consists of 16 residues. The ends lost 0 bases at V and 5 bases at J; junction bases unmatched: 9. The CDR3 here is CASSYSTGNPAYGYTF. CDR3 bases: TGTGCCAGCAGTTACTCGACAGGGAATCCAGCTTATGGCTACACCTTC.

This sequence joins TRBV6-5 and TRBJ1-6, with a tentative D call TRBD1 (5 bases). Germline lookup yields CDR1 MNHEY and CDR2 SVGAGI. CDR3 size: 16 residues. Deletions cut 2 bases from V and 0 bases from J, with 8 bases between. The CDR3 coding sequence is TGTGCCAGCAGTTACGGGGGGACCTCCTATAATTCACCCCTCCACTTT. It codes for CASSYGGTSYNSPLHF.

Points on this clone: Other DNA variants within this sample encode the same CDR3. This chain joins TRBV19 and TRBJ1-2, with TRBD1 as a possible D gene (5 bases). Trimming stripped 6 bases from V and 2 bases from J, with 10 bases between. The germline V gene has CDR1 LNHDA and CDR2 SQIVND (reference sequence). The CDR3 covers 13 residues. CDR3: CASSQGRNYGYTF. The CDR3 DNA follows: TGTGCCAGTAGCCAGGGACGGAACTATGGCTACACCTTC.

The CDR3 loop reads CASSFNRDRVYTGELFF. Here the CDR3 DNA reads TGTGCCAGCAGCTTTAACCGGGACAGGGTATACACCGGGGAGCTGTTTTTT. The chain uses TRBV7-2 and TRBJ2-2; the match to TRBD1 covers 9 bases. J lost 3 bases, V lost 3 bases, and 8 bases had no gene match. The CDR3 contains 17 residues. The germline gives CDR1 SGHTA, CDR2 FQGNSA.

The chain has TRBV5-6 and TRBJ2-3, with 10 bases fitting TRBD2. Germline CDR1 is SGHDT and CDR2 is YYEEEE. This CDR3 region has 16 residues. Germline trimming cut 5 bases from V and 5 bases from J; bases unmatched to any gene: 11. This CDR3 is CASSPGLAFGKDTQYF. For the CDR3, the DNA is TGTGCCAGCAGTCCGGGACTAGCGTTTGGGAAAGATACGCAGTATTTT. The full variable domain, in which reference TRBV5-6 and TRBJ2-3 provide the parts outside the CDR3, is DAGVTQSPTHLIKTRGQQVTLRCSPKSGHDTVSWYQQALGQGPQFIFQYYEEEERQRGNFPDRFSGHQFPNYSSELNVNALLLGDSALYLCASSPGLAFGKDTQYFGPGTRLTVL.

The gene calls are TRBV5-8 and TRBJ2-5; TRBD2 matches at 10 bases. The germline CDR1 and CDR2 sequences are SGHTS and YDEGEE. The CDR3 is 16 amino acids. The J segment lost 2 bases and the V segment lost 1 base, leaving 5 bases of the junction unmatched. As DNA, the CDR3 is TGTGCCAGCAGCTTGATAGCGGGAGGCTTACAAGAGACCCAGTACTTC. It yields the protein CASSLIAGGLQETQYF.

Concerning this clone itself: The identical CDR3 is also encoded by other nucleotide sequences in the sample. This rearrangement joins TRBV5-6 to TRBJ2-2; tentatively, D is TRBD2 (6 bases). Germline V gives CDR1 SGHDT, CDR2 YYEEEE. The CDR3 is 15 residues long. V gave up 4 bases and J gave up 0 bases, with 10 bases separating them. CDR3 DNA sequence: TGTGCCAGCAGCCTCGGGGGTACGAACACCGGGGAGCTGTTTTTT. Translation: CASSLGGTNTGELFF. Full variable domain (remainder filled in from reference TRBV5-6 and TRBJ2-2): DAGVTQSPTHLIKTRGQQVTLRCSPKSGHDTVSWYQQALGQGPQFIFQYYEEEERQRGNFPDRFSGHQFPNYSSELNVNALLLGDSALYLCASSLGGTNTGELFFGEGSRLTVL.